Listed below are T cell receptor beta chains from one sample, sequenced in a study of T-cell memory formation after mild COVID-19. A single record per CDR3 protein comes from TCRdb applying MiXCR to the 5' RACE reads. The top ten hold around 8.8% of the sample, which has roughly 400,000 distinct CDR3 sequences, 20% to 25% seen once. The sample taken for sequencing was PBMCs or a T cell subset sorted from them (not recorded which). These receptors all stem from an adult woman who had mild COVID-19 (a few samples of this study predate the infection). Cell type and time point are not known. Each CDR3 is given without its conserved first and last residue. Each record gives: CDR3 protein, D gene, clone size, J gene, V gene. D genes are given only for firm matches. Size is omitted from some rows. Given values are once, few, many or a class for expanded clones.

CDR3aa: ATSIDRGSGANVLT
d_gene: TRBD1
abundance: -
j_gene: TRBJ2-6
v_gene: TRBV15

CDR3aa: ASSPLRQGQTNEKLF
d_gene: -
abundance: once
j_gene: TRBJ1-4
v_gene: TRBV18

CDR3aa: ASSPPGLASGANVLT
d_gene: TRBD2
abundance: -
j_gene: TRBJ2-6
v_gene: TRBV5-6

CDR3aa: SASNRTEAF
d_gene: -
abundance: few
j_gene: TRBJ1-1
v_gene: TRBV20-1

CDR3aa: ASSGGPFYNKQF
d_gene: -
abundance: few
j_gene: TRBJ2-1
v_gene: TRBV2

CDR3aa: ASSLAGQERRGYT
d_gene: TRBD1
abundance: -
j_gene: TRBJ1-2
v_gene: TRBV7-9

CDR3aa: ASSQGTEGPYNEQF
d_gene: -
abundance: -
j_gene: TRBJ2-1
v_gene: TRBV6-2/TRBV6-3

CDR3aa: ASSLVFRGNEQF
d_gene: -
abundance: many
j_gene: TRBJ2-1
v_gene: TRBV5-6

CDR3aa: ASSQQLQYNEQF
d_gene: -
abundance: -
j_gene: TRBJ2-1
v_gene: TRBV2

CDR3aa: ASSPSGRVEAF
d_gene: -
abundance: few
j_gene: TRBJ1-1
v_gene: TRBV6-5

CDR3aa: ASSTGLAGQKQF
d_gene: TRBD2
abundance: few
j_gene: TRBJ2-1
v_gene: TRBV7-2

CDR3aa: ASSSSVAGGLTTDTQY
d_gene: TRBD2
abundance: -
j_gene: TRBJ2-3
v_gene: TRBV7-9

CDR3aa: ASSLAAGGPHTDTQY
d_gene: TRBD2
abundance: -
j_gene: TRBJ2-3
v_gene: TRBV7-9

CDR3aa: ASSEAYSYNEQF
d_gene: -
abundance: -
j_gene: TRBJ2-1
v_gene: TRBV6-1

CDR3aa: SVALRETYNEQF
d_gene: TRBD2
abundance: -
j_gene: TRBJ2-1
v_gene: TRBV29-1

CDR3aa: SVSDRSSYEQY
d_gene: TRBD1
abundance: few
j_gene: TRBJ2-7
v_gene: TRBV29-1

CDR3aa: ASSRLSGLKEQF
d_gene: -
abundance: few
j_gene: TRBJ2-1
v_gene: TRBV3-1

CDR3aa: ASSPTEFHYETYNEQF
d_gene: -
abundance: many
j_gene: TRBJ2-1
v_gene: TRBV12-3/TRBV12-4

CDR3aa: ASSLVGRGPIYGYT
d_gene: -
abundance: few
j_gene: TRBJ1-2
v_gene: TRBV7-8

CDR3aa: ASSQGGQSTSYT
d_gene: -
abundance: -
j_gene: TRBJ1-2
v_gene: TRBV4-2

CDR3aa: SARDPKFDRAHEAF
d_gene: TRBD1
abundance: -
j_gene: TRBJ1-1
v_gene: TRBV20-1

CDR3aa: ASSLGTAYMNEQF
d_gene: TRBD1
abundance: -
j_gene: TRBJ2-1
v_gene: TRBV5-1

CDR3aa: ASSLPIRDEQF
d_gene: -
abundance: -
j_gene: TRBJ2-1
v_gene: TRBV5-1

CDR3aa: ASSSYRAYTEAF
d_gene: -
abundance: few
j_gene: TRBJ1-1
v_gene: TRBV7-2

CDR3aa: SARSGADGYT
d_gene: -
abundance: -
j_gene: TRBJ1-2
v_gene: TRBV20-1

CDR3aa: ASTRASGGNQPQH
d_gene: -
abundance: -
j_gene: TRBJ1-5
v_gene: TRBV6-6

CDR3aa: ATRGTGQETQY
d_gene: TRBD1
abundance: -
j_gene: TRBJ2-5
v_gene: TRBV24-1

CDR3aa: ASSSSGGSGGYT
d_gene: -
abundance: many
j_gene: TRBJ1-2
v_gene: TRBV7-3

CDR3aa: ASSTPDSFMNTEAF
d_gene: -
abundance: -
j_gene: TRBJ1-1
v_gene: TRBV12-3/TRBV12-4

CDR3aa: ASRDLRLVSNQPQH
d_gene: -
abundance: -
j_gene: TRBJ1-5
v_gene: TRBV28

CDR3aa: ATSDSRTGQETQY
d_gene: TRBD1
abundance: few
j_gene: TRBJ2-5
v_gene: TRBV24-1

CDR3aa: ASADAPPSPTYEQY
d_gene: -
abundance: -
j_gene: TRBJ2-7
v_gene: TRBV5-1

CDR3aa: ASRTRLKQF
d_gene: -
abundance: few
j_gene: TRBJ2-1
v_gene: TRBV6-1

CDR3aa: ASSYLDRATEQY
d_gene: TRBD1
abundance: -
j_gene: TRBJ2-7
v_gene: TRBV6-6

CDR3aa: ASSLASGSGELF
d_gene: -
abundance: many
j_gene: TRBJ2-2
v_gene: TRBV5-5

CDR3aa: ASSAETGGNSPLH
d_gene: TRBD1
abundance: -
j_gene: TRBJ1-6
v_gene: TRBV7-9

CDR3aa: ASSSSSVTTGGHADTQY
d_gene: TRBD1
abundance: few
j_gene: TRBJ2-3
v_gene: TRBV7-8